This TCR beta chain emerged from a study of T-cell memory formation after mild COVID-19. Libraries for TCRalpha and TCRbeta carried sample barcodes and unique molecular identifiers via 5'RACE. TCRdb independently ran MiXCR on the 5' RACE reads; one entry per CDR3 protein. The sample gives hundreds of thousands of distinct CDR3 sequences, 16% of which show up once; about a fifth is in the top ten. This clonotype was counted ten times or more. Its antigen remains unidentified. Study-wide findings and caveats: Confirmation of SARS-CoV-2 specificity was lacking for second-wave clones peaking day 37.

The germline V gene has CDR1 SGHRS and CDR2 YFSETQ. V lost 0 bases to trimming and J lost 9 bases, with 10 bases between them. The CDR3 length is 13 residues. The material sequenced was PBMCs or a T cell subset sorted from them (not recorded which). The V gene is TRBV5-1, the J gene TRBJ2-4, with no clear D. This clonotype originated in a man between 18 and 29 years old who had mild COVID-19 (a few samples of this study predate the infection). Cell type and time point are not known. CDR3: CASSLVGRSIQYF. The CDR3 coding sequence is TGCGCCAGCAGCTTGGTTGGCAGGAGCATTCAGTACTTC.